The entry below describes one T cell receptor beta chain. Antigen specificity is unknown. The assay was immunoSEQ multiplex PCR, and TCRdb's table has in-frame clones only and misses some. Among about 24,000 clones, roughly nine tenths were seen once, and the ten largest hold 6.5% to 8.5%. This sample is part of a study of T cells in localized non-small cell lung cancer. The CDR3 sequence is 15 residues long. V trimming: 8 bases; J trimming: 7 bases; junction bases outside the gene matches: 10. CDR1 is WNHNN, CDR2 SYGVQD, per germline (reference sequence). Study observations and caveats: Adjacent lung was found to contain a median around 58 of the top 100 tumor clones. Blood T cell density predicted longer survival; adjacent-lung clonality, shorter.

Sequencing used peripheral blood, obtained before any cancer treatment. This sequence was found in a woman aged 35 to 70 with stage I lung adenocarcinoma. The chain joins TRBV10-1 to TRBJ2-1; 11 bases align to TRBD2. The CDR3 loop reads CASDPGTSGDNEQFF. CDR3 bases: TGCGCCAGCGACCCCGGGACTAGCGGAGATAATGAGCAGTTCTTC.